This TCR beta chain was sequenced in a study of glioma-infiltrating T cells. Overall study findings and caveats: Gliomas, especially low-grade, showed above-expected tissue-blood divergence; non-neoplastic patients showed below.

TCR alpha and beta CDR3 regions were amplified from RNA using iRepertoire nested multiplex PCR. TCRdb itself ran the multiplex PCR reads through MiXCR, one entry per CDR3 protein. Of more than 95,000 distinct CDR3 sequences in the sample, roughly 24% were seen once. The germline V gene encodes CDR1 SGHVS and CDR2 FQNEAQ. Trimming pared 5 bases from V and 2 bases from J, leaving 7 bases between. The CDR3 contains 12 residues. This clonotype was picked up many times. Its antigen is not known. The specimen was glioma tissue, nonneoplastic brain tissue, or PBMCs (not recorded which). This clonotype originated in a human donor with low-grade glioma or glioblastoma, undergoing nonglioma brain surgery, or in good health (not recorded which). The chain carries TRBV7-8 and TRBJ2-7, with D unresolved. CDR3 residues: CASSLRAYEQYF. CDR3 DNA sequence: TGTGCCAGCAGCCTTCGGGCCTACGAGCAGTACTTC. The whole variable domain, remainder taken from reference TRBV7-8 and TRBJ2-7, is GAGVSQSPRYKVAKRGQDVALRCDPISGHVSLFWYQQALGQGPEFLTYFQNEAQLDKSGLPSDRFFAERPEGSVSTLKIQRTQQEDSAVYLCASSLRAYEQYFGPGTRLTVT.